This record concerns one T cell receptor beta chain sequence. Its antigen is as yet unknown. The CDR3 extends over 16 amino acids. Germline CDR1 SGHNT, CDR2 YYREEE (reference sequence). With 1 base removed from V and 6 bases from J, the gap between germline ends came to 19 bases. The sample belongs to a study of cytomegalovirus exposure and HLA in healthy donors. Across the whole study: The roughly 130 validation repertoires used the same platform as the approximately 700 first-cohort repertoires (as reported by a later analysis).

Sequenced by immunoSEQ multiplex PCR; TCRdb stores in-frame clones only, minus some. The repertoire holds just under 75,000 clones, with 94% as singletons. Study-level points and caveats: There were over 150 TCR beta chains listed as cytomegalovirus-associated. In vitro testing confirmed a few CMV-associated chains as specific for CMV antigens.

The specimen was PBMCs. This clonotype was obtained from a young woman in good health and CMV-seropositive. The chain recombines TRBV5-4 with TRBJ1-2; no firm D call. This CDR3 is CASSLPNPRPGNGYTF. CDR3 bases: TGTGCCAGCAGCTTGCCCAACCCGCGGCCGGGGAATGGCTACACCTTC.